The clone carrying this TCR beta chain was found a few times. The data originate from a study of blood T cell repertoires in COVID-19. In the study overall: The United States, Italy and Spain were the sources of the acute and convalescent COVID-19 samples. PBMCs, B-cell-depleted T cells, or T cells provided the cDNA or gDNA that made up the material.

Clinical history as reported by participants underpinned cohort assignment. In Cohort 3, a recovered donor had either two negative PCRs, clearance, or symptom resolution. Sequencing used immunoSEQ multiplex PCR; TCRdb keeps in-frame clones, though not all of them. The data contain about 270,000 clones, about 85% of them singletons. The sequenced material came from PBMCs or T cells enriched from blood (not recorded which). The clonotype comes from a woman aged 50 to 65 who had recovered from COVID-19.

CDR3 residues: CASSTRGQTTDTQYF. The DNA of the CDR3 is TGTGCCAGCAGTACCCGAGGACAGACCACAGATACGCAGTATTTT. The chain recombines TRBV9 with TRBJ2-3, with D possibly TRBD1 on 6 matching bases. V lost 5 bases, J lost 2 bases, and 15 bases lay in between. Germline V lookup: CDR1 SGDLS, CDR2 YYNGEE. The CDR3 runs 15 residues. Combining the CDR3 with reference TRBV9 and TRBJ2-3 gives the whole variable domain DSGVTQTPKHLITATGQRVTLRCSPRSGDLSVYWYQQSLDQGLQFLIQYYNGEERAKGNILERFSAQQFPDLHSELNLSSLELGDSALYFCASSTRGQTTDTQYFGPGTRLTVL.